The clone carrying this T cell receptor beta chain came up many times. Its antigen remains unknown. TCRdb re-analysed the 5' RACE reads in MiXCR, keeping a single row per CDR3 protein. The sample carries roughly 110,000 distinct CDR3 sequences, around an eighth recorded once. The sample originates from a study of T-cell memory formation after mild COVID-19. Across the study: Largely, the TCR clusters proved donor specific.

CDR3 length: 15 residues. Germline CDR1 is MNHEY and CDR2 is SMNVEV (reference sequence). Trimming removed 5 bases from V and 7 bases from J; junction bases left unmatched: 4. General observations from the study: Memory from before infection featured some responding clones, which suggests cross-reactive memory joined.

The V gene is TRBV27, the J gene TRBJ2-1; 14 nucleotides match TRBD2. The sequenced sample was PBMCs or a T cell subset sorted from them (not recorded which). The sequence came from an adult woman who had mild COVID-19 (a few samples of this study predate the infection). Cell type and time point are not known. The chain's CDR3 is CASSTGTSGSNEQFF. As DNA, the CDR3 is TGTGCCAGCAGTACTGGGACTAGCGGGAGTAATGAGCAGTTCTTC.